Shown below are 24 T cell receptor beta chains from a single sample sequenced in a study of CD8+ T cells in alopecia areata (dated by TCRdb to 2017 to 2018). The library was made by the immunoSEQ multiplex PCR assay. For TCR sequencing, RNA was extracted from every sample and reverse transcribed into cDNA to serve as template. TCRdb took over this immuneACCESS table, retaining in-frame rearrangements with V and J assigned. Such tables are incomplete; in checked studies, under half of the missing clones stem from an unresolved V gene, and the remainder is unexplained. Counted in this sample were 150,000 to 180,000 clones; around half of them appeared once. Together, the top ten hold 15% to 20% of the sample. The sample's time point label is to be understood as: baseline before oral tofacitinib. Here the sequenced sample was CD8+ T cells sorted from blood, taken at week 0. Every receptor here comes from a human donor with alopecia areata.

The chain uses TRBV6-1 and TRBJ2-1; D is undetermined. V was pared by 3 bases and J by 7 bases, with 4 bases between. Germline V lookup: CDR1 MNHNS, CDR2 SASEGT. The CDR3 contains 11 residues. Here the CDR3 DNA reads TGTGCCAGCAGTGAGGGGAATGAGCAGTTCTTC. This translates into CASSEGNEQFF.

The chain employs TRBV11-2 and TRBJ2-6; D possibly uses TRBD1 or TRBD2 (5 bases each). Germline assignment: CDR1 SGHAT and CDR2 FQNNGV. The CDR3 has 16 amino acids. The V end lost 5 bases, the J end lost 4 bases, and 15 bases lay between the germline ends. CDR3 in amino acids: CASSTEGRWGANVLTF. Here the CDR3 DNA reads TGTGCCAGCAGCACAGAGGGACGTTGGGGGGCCAACGTCCTGACTTTC.

The chain links TRBV14 to TRBJ1-1; no reliable D call. V lost 4 bases and J 6 bases, leaving 15 bases between the germline ends. CDR1 is SGHDN and CDR2 is FVKESK in the germline V gene. The CDR3 is made up of 14 amino acids. CDR3 coding DNA: TGTGCCAGCAGCCTTCGCCCTTCCGGGGCTGAAGCTTTCTTT. Translated: CASSLRPSGAEAFF.

CDR3 sequence: CASSLVGGAQGEQYF. Written as DNA, the CDR3 is TGTGCCAGCAGCTTAGTAGGGGGGGCGCAGGGCGAGCAGTACTTC. The chain is built from TRBV7-2 and TRBJ2-7; D possibly corresponds to TRBD2 (7 bases). V dropped 1 base and J dropped 6 bases, with 16 bases sitting between them. Per the germline V gene, CDR1 is SGHTA and CDR2 is FQGNSA. The CDR3 has 15 residues.

The chain is built from TRBV30 and TRBJ2-1; D remains ambiguous. V gave up 0 bases and J gave up 2 bases, with 8 bases separating them. Germline V gives CDR1 GTSNPN, CDR2 SVGIG (reference sequence). CDR3 length: 14 residues. CDR3 nucleotides: TGTGCCTGGAGTGTGCACAGAACCTACAATGAGCAGTTCTTC. Encoded protein: CAWSVHRTYNEQFF.

The rearrangement uses TRBV29-1 and TRBJ1-2, with D unclear. Trimming removed 5 bases at V and 6 bases at J, with 13 bases between. The CDR3 is 12 residues long. Germline CDR1 SQVTM, CDR2 ANQGSEA. CDR3 DNA sequence: TGCAGCGTTTGGTGGATCGAGGATGGCTACACCTTC. This gives the protein CSVWWIEDGYTF.

V is TRBV4-3 and J is TRBJ2-1, with unresolved D. Trimming removed 0 bases from V and 10 bases from J, with 7 bases in between. The CDR3 has 12 residues. The germline V gene encodes CDR1 LGHNA and CDR2 YSLEER. This CDR3 reads CASSQDPEEQFF. The CDR3 nucleotides are TGCGCCAGCAGCCAAGATCCGGAAGAGCAGTTCTTC.

The genes are TRBV6-5 and TRBJ2-7; D might be TRBD1 or TRBD2, each matching 5 bases. Germline values: CDR1 MNHEY, CDR2 SVGAGI. The ends were cut back, 7 bases at V and 6 bases at J, with 16 bases in the middle. CDR3 length: 13 residues. The CDR3 spells CASTKNPGTEQYF. In DNA form, the CDR3 reads TGTGCCAGCACTAAAAACCCTGGGACCGAGCAGTACTTC.

A few counts support this clone. The chain is built from TRBV5-6 and TRBJ1-1, with 8 bases lining up with TRBD1. V was pared by 5 bases and J by 3 bases, with 6 bases of the junction left unmatched. The CDR3 is 14 amino acids. CDR1 is SGHDT and CDR2 is YYEEEE in the germline V gene. The CDR3 bases are TGTGCCAGCAGACCCACAGGGGGGGACACTGAAGCTTTCTTT. As protein: CASRPTGGDTEAFF.

This clone appeared once. This chain joins TRBV4-3 and TRBJ1-5; D is undetermined. CDR3 length: 13 amino acids. CDR1 and CDR2 from the germline V gene are LGHNA and YSLEER. The V end lost 1 base, the J end lost 6 bases, and 7 bases lay between the germline ends. CDR3 DNA sequence: TGCGCCAGCAGCCAAGTGGTAGGTCAGCCCCAGCATTTT. Amino acids: CASSQVVGQPQHF.

V gene TRBV30 combines with J gene TRBJ1-3; D gene ambiguous. This CDR3 region has 11 residues. Germline values: CDR1 GTSNPN, CDR2 SVGIG (reference sequence). Trimming cost V 7 bases and J 6 bases, with 10 bases left between them. CDR3 protein: CAFERTNTIYF. In DNA, the CDR3 is TGTGCCTTCGAAAGAACAAACACCATATATTTT.

The chain links TRBV7-2 to TRBJ1-1, with a weak D call TRBD1 (6 bases). Deletions cut 2 bases from V and 8 bases from J, with 12 bases between. Germline V gives CDR1 SGHTA, CDR2 FQGNSA. This CDR3 spans 13 amino acids. The CDR3 here is CASSLTGWGEAFF. CDR3 nucleotide sequence: TGTGCCAGCAGCTTAACAGGGTGGGGAGAAGCTTTCTTT.

V and J are TRBV10-3 and TRBJ1-2, with TRBD1 as a possible D gene (6 bases). V lost 8 bases and J lost 5, with 9 bases in between. The germline V gene has CDR1 ENHRY and CDR2 SYGVKD. The CDR3 runs 11 residues. CDR3 amino acids: CAIGGQYGYTF. The CDR3 coding sequence is TGTGCCATCGGTGGACAGTATGGCTACACCTTC.

The chain joins TRBV4-3 to TRBJ1-2, with 8 bases identical to TRBD1. Trimming cost V 5 bases and J 1 base; bases outside gene matches: 6. CDR1 LGHNA and CDR2 YSLEER come from the germline V gene. The CDR3 sequence is 15 residues long. CDR3 sequence: CASSLDRADNYGYTF. DNA of the CDR3: TGCGCCAGCAGCTTGGACAGGGCGGATAACTATGGCTACACCTTC.

V is TRBV6-5 and J is TRBJ2-7; a possible D gene is TRBD2 (6 bases). Trimming cost V 4 bases and J 2 bases, with 12 bases left between them. This CDR3 region has 14 residues. The germline V gene has CDR1 MNHEY and CDR2 SVGAGI. The DNA of the CDR3 is TGTGCCAGCAGTTTTGGCGGGGAGACCTACGAGCAGTACTTC. Protein sequence: CASSFGGETYEQYF.

The chain is built from TRBV7-6 and TRBJ2-7; 7 nucleotides line up with TRBD1. The V gene end was trimmed by 4 bases and the J gene end by 12 bases; junction bases not matched to a gene: 6. Germline assignment: CDR1 SGHVS and CDR2 FNYEAQ. The length of the CDR3 is 11 residues. In DNA, the CDR3 is TGTGCCAGCAGCTCCTCACAGGGGCTGTACTTC. Translated, it gives CASSSSQGLYF.

V and J are TRBV15 and TRBJ2-7, with D unresolved. This CDR3 spans 14 amino acids. CDR1 LNHNV and CDR2 YYDKDF come from the germline V gene (reference sequence). V gave up 5 bases and J gave up 2 bases, with 13 bases separating them. The CDR3 spells CATSLVTSTYEQYF. CDR3 DNA: TGTGCCACCAGCCTCGTCACATCTACCTACGAGCAGTACTTC.

The V gene is TRBV11-3, the J gene TRBJ2-2; D gene unclear. The CDR3 is 14 residues long. V was clipped by 0 bases and J by 6 bases, with 8 bases between them. Germline V lookup: CDR1 SGHNT, CDR2 YENEEA. CDR3 amino acids: CASSLEAGAGELFF. The CDR3 DNA reads TGTGCCAGCAGCTTAGAGGCTGGAGCCGGGGAGCTGTTTTTT.

The V gene is TRBV4-2, the J gene TRBJ2-7; weak D call: TRBD1 (6 bases). Germline CDR1 is LGHNA and CDR2 is YNFKEQ. The CDR3 extends over 15 amino acids. With 1 base removed from V and 1 base from J, the gap between germline ends came to 11 bases. The CDR3 DNA is TGTGCCAGCAGCCAAGCCGCAGGGGCTTCCTACGAGCAGTACTTC. Protein product: CASSQAAGASYEQYF.

The chain is built from TRBV7-6 and TRBJ2-7, with TRBD2 matching over 10 bases. This CDR3 is 14 amino acids long. CDR1 is SGHVS and CDR2 is FNYEAQ in the germline V gene. J gave up 3 bases and V 5 bases, and 4 bases lay outside the gene matches. The CDR3 here is CASSGLAGDYEQYF. The CDR3 DNA reads as TGTGCCAGCAGCGGGCTAGCGGGAGACTACGAGCAGTACTTC.

This clone was detected only a few times. This chain uses TRBV13 with TRBJ2-7; maybe TRBD2 (6 bases). Trimming cost V 5 bases and J 7 bases, with 21 bases left between them. The germline gives CDR1 PRHDT, CDR2 FYEKMQ (reference sequence). This CDR3 contains 15 residues. The chain's CDR3 is CASSQGPDYPGEQYF. The CDR3 nucleotides read TGTGCCAGCAGCCAAGGACCGGACTATCCAGGGGAGCAGTACTTC.

The chain has TRBV29-1 and TRBJ1-2, with 7 bases that match TRBD1. The CDR3 extends over 15 amino acids. Germline trimming cut 3 bases from V and 2 bases from J; bases unmatched to any gene: 9. Germline-derived CDR1 and CDR2 are SQVTM and ANQGSEA. The CDR3 DNA sequence: TGCAGCGTTGACCAGGGGGGACTACTCAACTATGGCTACACCTTC. Its translation is CSVDQGGLLNYGYTF.

The rearrangement uses TRBV4-1 and TRBJ2-7; D gene uncertain. The ends were cut back, 1 base at V and 5 bases at J, with 9 bases in the middle. This CDR3 contains 13 residues. Germline lookup yields CDR1 MGHRA and CDR2 YSYEKL. CDR3 region: CASSQVGSHEQYF. CDR3 DNA: TGCGCCAGCAGCCAAGTAGGTTCGCACGAGCAGTACTTC.

The gene calls are TRBV25-1 and TRBJ2-2; 8 nucleotides line up with TRBD1. Per the germline V gene, CDR1 is MGHDK and CDR2 is SYGVNS. The length of the CDR3 is 16 residues. Trimming removed 4 bases from V and 3 bases from J; junction bases left unmatched: 7. The CDR3 DNA is TGTGCCAGCAGTGCACAGGGGGGATTTTACACCGGGGAGCTGTTTTTT. Protein sequence: CASSAQGGFYTGELFF.